Included here is one T cell receptor (beta chain) sequence, with context. The antigen is not known. It was with 60 Vbeta and 13 Jbeta primers that the PCR ran. The table came from immunoSEQ multiplex PCR; TCRdb's copy has only in-frame clones and leaves some out. Of under 200,000 clones listed, approximately 82% are singletons. This specimen comes from a study of cytomegalovirus exposure and HLA in healthy donors. Overall study results and limits: Prediction of most subjects' HLA-A and HLA-B alleles by TCR beta sequences was reportedly accurate. Across donors, sequencing depth was assumed by presence/absence analyses to be roughly uniform. Confirmation was obtained in vitro that a few CMV-associated chains are specific for CMV antigens. Using a false discovery rate of 0.05, a later analysis showed that around 16,000 TCR beta sequences were associated with HLA alleles.

V lost 2 bases and J lost 3; bases outside the gene matches: 21. CDR1 is MNHEY and CDR2 is SMNVEV in the germline V gene (reference sequence). The CDR3 runs 22 residues. The sequence derives from a woman aged 18-35 years in good health and CMV-seronegative. Source material: PBMCs. The gene calls are TRBV27 and TRBJ2-1; 11 bases fit TRBD2. CDR3 nucleotides: TGTGCCAGCAGTTTAATCGTAAGGGGCCAACTTTCGACTAGCGGGAACTACAATGAGCAGTTCTTC. Encoded protein: CASSLIVRGQLSTSGNYNEQFF.